The rows below give T cell receptor beta chains drawn from one sample of a study of tumor-infiltrating lymphocytes in localized non-small cell lung cancer. The repertoire was sequenced with immunoSEQ multiplex PCR; TCRdb's copy has only in-frame clones and lacks some. Of tens of thousands of clones listed, roughly 71% were seen once; the top ten hold over 12%. Sequencing was performed on lung tumor tissue. The receptors were sampled from a human donor with non-small cell lung cancer. The CDR3 runs from the conserved cysteine through the conserved F or W. The D gene is left open where the match is weak. Not all rows give a size; the values are once, few, many and, for expanded clones, a class.

TRBV6-1	TRBJ2-2	.	.	CASRDGYTGELFF	TGTGCCAGCAGGGACGGATACACCGGGGAGCTGTTTTTT
TRBV5-1	TRBJ1-5	.	.	CASSLGTANQPQHF	TGCGCCAGCAGCTTGGGGACAGCTAATCAGCCCCAGCATTTT
TRBV7-9	TRBJ1-4	.	.	CASSLAQRTNEKLFF	TGTGCCAGCAGCTTAGCACAGCGAACTAATGAAAAACTGTTTTTT
TRBV28	TRBJ1-1	.	.	CASRFSRGTEAFF	TGTGCCAGCAGATTTTCTAGAGGCACTGAAGCTTTCTTT
TRBV11-3	TRBJ2-7	.	.	CASSLGAGRFEEQYF	TGTGCCAGCAGCTTAGGAGCGGGCCGATTCGAGGAGCAGTACTTC
TRBV28	TRBJ1-1	.	.	CASSRTIAYTEAFF	TGTGCCAGCAGCCGAACAATAGCTTACACTGAAGCTTTCTTT
TRBV9	TRBJ1-4	.	few	CASSVDPFATNEKLFF	TGTGCCAGCAGCGTAGATCCCTTTGCAACTAATGAAAAACTGTTTTTT
TRBV9	TRBJ2-1	TRBD2	once	CASSVAGGGYNEQFF	TGTGCCAGCAGCGTAGCTGGCGGGGGCTACAATGAGCAGTTCTTC
TRBV28	TRBJ1-5	.	.	CASTPRGGGINQPQHF	TGTGCCAGCACCCCCCGAGGTGGAGGGATCAATCAGCCCCAGCATTTT
TRBV7-3	TRBJ2-2	.	.	CASSPSSLNTGELFF	TGTGCCAGCAGCCCCTCGAGCCTGAACACCGGGGAGCTGTTTTTT
TRBV20-1	TRBJ1-4	.	once	CSARERGKLFF	TGCAGTGCTAGAGAGAGGGGAAAACTGTTTTTT
TRBV6-5	TRBJ2-3	TRBD2	.	CASSYRGLADTDTQYF	TGTGCCAGCAGTTACCGCGGTCTAGCGGACACAGATACGCAGTATTTT
TRBV10-3	TRBJ2-5	TRBD2	.	CAISDYGGRSQETQYF	TGTGCCATCAGTGACTACGGCGGGAGATCCCAAGAGACCCAGTACTTC
TRBV5-1	TRBJ2-7	.	once	CASRYRNSYEQYF	TGCGCCAGCAGGTATAGGAACTCCTACGAGCAGTACTTC
TRBV10-3	TRBJ1-5	.	.	CAISESTDSNQPQHF	TGTGCCATCAGCGAGTCAACGGATAGCAATCAGCCCCAGCATTTT
TRBV7-6	TRBJ2-2	.	few	CASSRSPGGELFF	TGTGCCAGCAGCCGATCTCCAGGCGGGGAGCTGTTTTTT
TRBV11-2	TRBJ1-1	.	.	CASSSDSPSGMNTEAFF	TGTGCCAGCAGCTCCGACAGCCCGAGCGGCATGAACACTGAAGCTTTCTTT
TRBV6-1	TRBJ2-5	TRBD2	.	CASSDPLAGGPGTQYF	TGTGCCAGCAGTGACCCTCTAGCGGGAGGGCCTGGTACCCAGTACTTC
TRBV4-1	TRBJ2-1	TRBD1	.	CASSHPTLGQVGDEQFF	TGCGCCAGCAGCCATCCGACCCTGGGACAGGTGGGGGATGAGCAGTTCTTC
TRBV5-1	TRBJ2-1	.	.	CASSLGNEQFF	TGCGCCAGCAGCTTGGGAAATGAGCAGTTCTTC
TRBV27	TRBJ2-5	.	.	CASSLRGAQETQYF	TGTGCCAGCAGTTTACGAGGGGCCCAAGAGACCCAGTACTTC
TRBV4-1	TRBJ2-7	TRBD2	.	CASSLRTSRSEQYF	TGCGCCAGCAGCCTTCGGACTAGCCGGTCCGAGCAGTACTTC
TRBV7-6	TRBJ1-3	TRBD1	.	CASLTGPSGNTIYF	TGTGCCAGCTTGACAGGGCCTTCTGGAAACACCATATATTTT
TRBV18	TRBJ2-3	.	.	CASSKGTDTQYF	TGTGCCAGCTCCAAAGGAACAGATACGCAGTATTTT
TRBV5-8	TRBJ2-3	TRBD2	.	CASSQVLTSGTDTQYF	TGTGCCAGCAGCCAAGTTTTGACTAGCGGCACAGATACGCAGTATTTT
TRBV14	TRBJ1-2	.	few	CASSPYYGYTF	TGTGCCAGCAGCCCTTACTATGGCTACACCTTC
TRBV21-1	TRBJ1-2	.	few	CASSKGALASGNYGYTF	TGTGCCAGCAGCAAAGGTGCACTGGCTTCGGGCAACTATGGCTACACCTTC
TRBV14	TRBJ2-1	.	once	CASSPFSNEQFF	TGTGCCAGCAGCCCCTTTAGCAATGAGCAGTTCTTC
TRBV2	TRBJ2-1	TRBD2	.	CASKFQREFYNEQFF	TGTGCCAGCAAATTTCAGCGGGAGTTTTACAATGAGCAGTTCTTC
TRBV28	TRBJ1-3	.	.	CAAGISGNTIYF	TGTGCCGCGGGGATATCCGGAAACACCATATATTTT
TRBV6-6	TRBJ2-3	TRBD2	.	CASSPWTSGDTDTQYF	TGTGCCAGCAGTCCCTGGACTAGCGGGGACACAGATACGCAGTATTTT
TRBV4-1	TRBJ2-3	.	.	CASSQTRLRDTQYF	TGCGCCAGCAGCCAGACCCGCCTTCGGGATACGCAGTATTTT